A single T cell receptor (beta chain) is shown here with its context. Germline V gene lookup returns CDR1 MDHEN and CDR2 SYDVKM. The CDR3 is made up of 15 amino acids. V lost 5 bases and J lost 3; bases outside the gene matches: 3. The sample originates from a study of T cell changes during pregnancy in multiple sclerosis. Some clones are missing from TCRdb's copy, which holds only in-frame ones; the method was immunoSEQ multiplex PCR. Here the sample spans approximately 100,000 clones, 80% to 95% being singletons. This rearrangement joins TRBV28 to TRBJ2-2; 10 nucleotides align to TRBD1. Sample: peripheral blood, taken after pregnancy. The sequence came from a female donor with multiple sclerosis, enrolled in a pregnancy study. CDR3 loop: CASSGGTGDTGELFF. The CDR3 DNA reads TGTGCCAGCAGTGGTGGGACAGGGGACACCGGGGAGCTGTTTTTT.